The 22 T cell receptor beta chains given below trace back to one sample, sequenced in a study of T cell repertoires in cytomegalovirus infection. TCRdb fed the reads into MiXCR, producing one record per CDR3 protein. Of 900,000 to 950,000 distinct CDR3 sequences listed, 25% to 40% are singletons. These receptors have no identified antigens. The source was cultured CD8+ T cells from PBMCs, collected from culture after CMV antigen stimulation. These receptors were collected from a human donor in good health (CMV status not recorded). Some clones in this sample may be carry-over from other donors' samples.

Concerning this clonotype: It may be a read error: a sequence one base away is much more abundant. The CDR3 protein is CTSSMDGPNEQFF. CDR3 coding DNA: TGTACCAGCAGCATGGACGGACCCAATGAGCAGTTCTTC. This chain uses TRBV7-9 with TRBJ2-1; D call uncertain. This CDR3 contains 13 residues. The germline V gene encodes CDR1 SEHNR and CDR2 FQNEAQ (reference sequence).

The chain uses TRBV6-6 and TRBJ2-2; TRBD2 might be the D (7 bases). The germline CDR1 and CDR2 sequences are MNHNY and SVGAGI (reference sequence). V shed 4 bases and J shed 5 bases, with 11 bases lying between them. The CDR3 covers 14 residues. The CDR3 sequence: CASSSRGATGELFF. CDR3 DNA: TGTGCCAGCAGTTCCCGGGGGGCAACCGGGGAGCTGTTTTTT.

In its sample, this clonotype was seen once. For the CDR3, the DNA is TGTGCCAGCAACAAGGGGGGGCCGGGCAATGAGCAGTTCTTC. The encoded protein is CASNKGGPGNEQFF. V and J are TRBV7-1 and TRBJ2-1; perhaps TRBD2 as D (7 bases). TRBV7-1 is given ORF status, its function remaining uncertain. V was pared by 7 bases and J by 6 bases, with 16 bases between. The CDR3 extends over 14 amino acids.

This clonotype was recorded at least ten times. The chain combines TRBV20-1 with TRBJ1-5; TRBD1 matches 7 bases. The CDR3 spans 14 residues. The V gene end was trimmed by 2 bases and the J gene end by 1 base; junction bases not matched to a gene: 2. In germline, CDR1 is DFQATT, CDR2 SNEGSKA (reference sequence). The chain's CDR3 is CSARRGLSNQPQHF. The CDR3 coding sequence is TGCAGTGCTAGAAGGGGGCTGAGCAATCAGCCCCAGCATTTT.

This clonotype was observed a handful of times. V usage is TRBV12-3 or TRBV12-4 and J usage is TRBJ2-7; D is ambiguous. The CDR3 has 12 residues. Trimming stripped 3 bases from V and 4 bases from J, with 7 bases between. The CDR3 region has the DNA TGTGCCAGCAGTTTTCAGGTTTACGAGCAGTACTTC. Protein product: CASSFQVYEQYF.

The chain uses TRBV6-2 or TRBV6-3 and TRBJ2-7, with D possibly TRBD2 on 7 matching bases. Germline V gene data show CDR1 as MNHEY and CDR2 as SVGEGT. CDR3 size: 13 residues. V dropped 7 bases and J dropped 3 bases, with 13 bases sitting between them. As DNA, the CDR3 is TGTGCCAGCAAACTAGGGGGGGACTACGAGCAGTACGTC. Translating it yields CASKLGGDYEQYV.

The chain links TRBV5-6 to TRBJ2-3; TRBD2 matches at 8 bases. This CDR3 spans 17 amino acids. J was trimmed by 0 bases and V by 5 bases; bases with no gene match: 11. CDR1 SGHDT and CDR2 YYEEEE come from the germline V gene. The CDR3: CASSRAGVHPSTDTQYF. CDR3 in DNA: TGTGCCAGCAGTAGAGCGGGGGTACACCCTAGCACAGATACGCAGTATTTT.

This clonotype was recorded many times. This chain connects TRBV7-8 to TRBJ1-4, with 12 positions matching TRBD1. Losses at the gene ends were 1 base for V and 8 bases for J; bases not matched to a gene: 14. The CDR3 totals 19 residues. Germline V gene sequence: CDR1 SGHVS, CDR2 FQNEAQ. This CDR3 is CASSLERGGQGARWEKLFF. DNA of the CDR3: TGTGCCAGCAGCTTAGAGAGGGGGGGACAGGGGGCCAGGTGGGAAAAACTGTTTTTT. Supplemented by reference TRBV7-8 and TRBJ1-4, the full variable domain reads GAGVSQSPRYKVAKRGQDVALRCDPISGHVSLFWYQQALGQGPEFLTYFQNEAQLDKSGLPSDRFFAERPEGSVSTLKIQRTQQEDSAVYLCASSLERGGQGARWEKLFFGSGTQLSVL.

This clonotype was seen a few times. CDR3 coding DNA: TGTGCCAGCAGCTTAGAAGGGGGTTCTAATTACGAGCAGTACTTC. It is translated as CASSLEGGSNYEQYF. This chain joins TRBV7-6 and TRBJ2-7, with D tentatively TRBD1 (6 bases). The CDR3 is 15 amino acids. Germline-derived CDR1 and CDR2 are SGHVS and FNYEAQ. The V end was cut by 1 base, the J end by 4 bases, with 14 bases between.

A few counts support this clonotype. The chain joins TRBV5-4 to TRBJ2-3; TRBD2 aligns across 11 bases. The germline CDR1 and CDR2 sequences are SGHNT and YYREEE (reference sequence). V trimming: 8 bases; J trimming: 0 bases; junction bases outside the gene matches: 8. The CDR3 runs to 16 residues. The CDR3 nucleotides read TGTGCCAGTGGTAGCGGGGGGGCCTCTAGCACAGATACGCAGTATTTT. Its protein is CASGSGGASSTDTQYF.

This clonotype turned up a few times. This chain connects TRBV6-5 to TRBJ2-7; D call uncertain. V lost 2 bases and J 5 bases, leaving 10 bases between the germline ends. Germline values: CDR1 MNHEY, CDR2 SVGAGI. This CDR3 region has 13 residues. CDR3 protein: CASSYSHSDEQYV. In DNA, the CDR3 is TGTGCCAGCAGTTACAGTCACAGCGACGAGCAGTACGTC.

The rearrangement links TRBV11-2 to TRBJ2-1; no reliable D call. Looked up from germline, CDR1 is SGHAT and CDR2 is FQNNGV. The CDR3 runs 12 residues. Trimming removed 5 bases at V and 5 bases at J, with 7 bases between. CDR3 sequence: CASSPWDNEQFF. The CDR3 DNA is TGTGCCAGCAGCCCCTGGGACAATGAGCAGTTCTTC.

The rearrangement uses TRBV4-1 and TRBJ1-1, with D possibly being TRBD1 (5 bases). V was trimmed by 1 base and J by 2 bases, leaving 11 bases between them. The CDR3 length is 15 residues. Germline V gene data show CDR1 as MGHRA and CDR2 as YSYEKL. CDR3 sequence: CASSQVGPGNTEAFF. The CDR3 DNA is TGCGCCAGCAGCCAAGTGGGACCCGGAAACACTGAAGCTTTCTTT.

This chain links TRBV10-1 with TRBJ2-3; D ambiguous. Germline CDR1 is WNHNN and CDR2 is SYGVQD (reference sequence). V lost 2 bases and J 2 bases, leaving 8 bases between the germline ends. The CDR3 length is 14 residues. The DNA for the CDR3 is TGCGCCAGCAGTGAGGATGGGAACACAGATACGCAGTATTTT. This codes for CASSEDGNTDTQYF.

This clonotype was seen ten or more times. V is TRBV7-8 and J is TRBJ2-1, with a possible D match to TRBD1 (6 bases). The CDR3 is made up of 13 amino acids. Looked up from germline, CDR1 is SGHVS and CDR2 is FQNEAQ. Trimming took off 10 bases at V and 7 bases at J, with 17 bases between the two ends. The CDR3 sequence: CAISYRVANEQFF. Here the CDR3 DNA reads TGTGCCATCTCCTACAGGGTTGCAAATGAGCAGTTCTTC.

Comments on this clonotype: A much bigger clone sits one base away, suggesting this may be a read error. This chain joins TRBV7-3 and TRBJ2-5, with TRBD2 matching 8 bases. In germline, CDR1 is SGHTA, CDR2 FQGTGA. The CDR3 loop spans 17 amino acids. The CDR3 protein is CANSLEGAGGYVETQYF. The CDR3 DNA reads as TGTGCCAACAGCTTAGAAGGCGCGGGGGGTTATGTGGAGACCCAGTACTTC.

This clonotype has a handful of counts. The chain uses TRBV7-6 and TRBJ2-3; D assignment may be TRBD1 or TRBD2 (5 bases each). Germline CDR1 and CDR2: SGHVS and FNYEAQ. The CDR3 covers 15 residues. V was pared by 6 bases and J by 1 base, with 14 bases between. CDR3 in DNA: TGTGCCAGCAGGCTGAGGGGAAGGGGCACAGATACGCAGTATTTT. This gives the protein CASRLRGRGTDTQYF.

There are many counts of this clonotype. The J gene is TRBJ2-1, the V gene TRBV27; 9 bases agree with TRBD2. Germline CDR1 and CDR2: MNHEY and SMNVEV (reference sequence). V shed 5 bases, J shed 0 bases, and the junction held 8 bases outside the gene matches. This CDR3 has 17 amino acids. Here the CDR3 DNA reads TGTGCCAGCAGTATCCACGCTAGCGGGGACTCCTACAATGAGCAGTTCTTC. This translates into CASSIHASGDSYNEQFF.

The DNA of the CDR3 is TGTGCCAGCAGCTATCAGACGGGTGGCTACACCTTC. The encoded protein is CASSYQTGGYTF. The rearrangement uses TRBV5-6 and TRBJ1-2, with D unclear. In germline, CDR1 is SGHDT, CDR2 YYEEEE. CDR3 length equals 12 residues. V dropped 3 bases and J dropped 7 bases, with 10 bases sitting between them.

This clonotype occurred many times. V usage is TRBV7-9 and J usage is TRBJ1-2; TRBD1 might be the D (5 bases). The length of the CDR3 is 15 residues. Trimming took 3 bases from V and 0 from J, leaving 11 bases between them. CDR1 is SEHNR, CDR2 FQNEAQ, per germline (reference sequence). This CDR3 reads CASSFRDGANYGYTF. The CDR3 nucleotides are TGTGCCAGCAGCTTCCGGGACGGAGCTAACTATGGCTACACCTTC.

This clonotype came up a few times. The chain combines TRBV4-1 with TRBJ2-3; D not certain. The germline V gene has CDR1 MGHRA and CDR2 YSYEKL. The CDR3 consists of 16 residues. Trimming removed 0 bases at V and 1 base at J, with 11 bases between. CDR3 sequence: CASSQEEVQRTDTQYF. The CDR3, as DNA: TGCGCCAGCAGCCAAGAAGAGGTTCAGCGCACAGATACGCAGTATTTT.

This clonotype was counted a single time. The chain combines TRBV13 with TRBJ2-5; 7 nucleotides align to TRBD1. This CDR3 spans 14 amino acids. Germline loops: CDR1 PRHDT, CDR2 FYEKMQ (reference sequence). V was clipped by 5 bases and J by 5 bases; unmatched bases: 8. This CDR3 is CASSPYEGAETQYF. The CDR3 bases are TGTGCCAGCAGCCCCTACGAGGGGGCGGAGACCCAGTACTTC.